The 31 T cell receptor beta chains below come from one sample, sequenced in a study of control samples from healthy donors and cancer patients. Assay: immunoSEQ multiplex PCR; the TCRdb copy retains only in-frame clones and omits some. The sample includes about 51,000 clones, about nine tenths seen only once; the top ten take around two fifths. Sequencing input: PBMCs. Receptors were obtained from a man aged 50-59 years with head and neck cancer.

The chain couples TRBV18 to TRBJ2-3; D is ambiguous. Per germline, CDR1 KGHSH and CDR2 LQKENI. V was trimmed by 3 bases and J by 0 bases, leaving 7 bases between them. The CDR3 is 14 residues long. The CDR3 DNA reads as TGTGCCAGCTCACCGGCGGTTAGCACAGATACGCAGTATTTT. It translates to CASSPAVSTDTQYF.

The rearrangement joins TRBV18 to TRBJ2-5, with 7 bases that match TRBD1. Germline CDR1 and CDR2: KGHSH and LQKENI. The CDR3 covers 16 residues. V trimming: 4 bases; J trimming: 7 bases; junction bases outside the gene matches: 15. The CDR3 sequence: CASSLIRTGQPGTQYF. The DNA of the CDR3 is TGTGCCAGCTCACTAATTCGGACAGGCCAACCGGGGACCCAGTACTTC.

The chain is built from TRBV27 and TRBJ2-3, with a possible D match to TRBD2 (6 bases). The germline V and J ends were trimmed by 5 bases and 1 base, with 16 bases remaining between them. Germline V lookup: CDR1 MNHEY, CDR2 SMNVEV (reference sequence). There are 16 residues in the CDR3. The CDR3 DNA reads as TGTGCCAGCAGTCGCCGGGAGACGAGGGGCACAGATACGCAGTATTTT. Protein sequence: CASSRRETRGTDTQYF.

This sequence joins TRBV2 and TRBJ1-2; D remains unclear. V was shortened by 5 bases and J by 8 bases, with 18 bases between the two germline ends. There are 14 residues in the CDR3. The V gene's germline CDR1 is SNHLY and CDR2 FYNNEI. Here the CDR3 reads CASSWTKTTEGYTF. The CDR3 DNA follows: TGTGCCAGCAGTTGGACGAAGACCACTGAGGGCTACACCTTC.

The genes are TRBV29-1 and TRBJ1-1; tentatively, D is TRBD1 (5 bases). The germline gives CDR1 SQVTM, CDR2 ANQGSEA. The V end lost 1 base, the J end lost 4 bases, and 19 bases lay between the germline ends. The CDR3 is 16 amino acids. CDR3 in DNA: TGCAGCGTTGAAGGGGGGGAGGAGGCTATGGGCACTGAAGCTTTCTTT. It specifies CSVEGGEEAMGTEAFF.

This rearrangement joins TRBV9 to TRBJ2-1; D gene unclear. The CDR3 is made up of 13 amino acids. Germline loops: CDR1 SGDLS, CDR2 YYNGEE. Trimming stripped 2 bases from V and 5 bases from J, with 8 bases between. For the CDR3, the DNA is TGTGCCAGCAGCGTCCGACAAGACAATGAGCAGTTCTTC. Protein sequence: CASSVRQDNEQFF.

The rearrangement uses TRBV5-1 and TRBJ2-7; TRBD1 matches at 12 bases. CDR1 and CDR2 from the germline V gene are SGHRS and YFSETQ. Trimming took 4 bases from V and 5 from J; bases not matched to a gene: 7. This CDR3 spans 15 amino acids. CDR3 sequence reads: CASSVRGQGAHEQYF. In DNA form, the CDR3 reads TGCGCCAGCAGCGTAAGGGGACAGGGGGCGCACGAGCAGTACTTC.

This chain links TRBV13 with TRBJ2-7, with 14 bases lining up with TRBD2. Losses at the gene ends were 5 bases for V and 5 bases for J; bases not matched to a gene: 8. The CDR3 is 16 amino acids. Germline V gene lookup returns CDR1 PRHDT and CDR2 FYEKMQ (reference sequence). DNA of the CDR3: TGTGCCAGCAGCCCTCGGACTAGCGGGAGGATAAACGAGCAGTACTTC. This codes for CASSPRTSGRINEQYF.

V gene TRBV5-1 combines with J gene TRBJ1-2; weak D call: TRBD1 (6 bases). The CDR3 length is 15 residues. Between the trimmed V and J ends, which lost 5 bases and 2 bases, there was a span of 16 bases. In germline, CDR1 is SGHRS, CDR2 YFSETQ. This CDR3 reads CASSKNRDLNYGYTF. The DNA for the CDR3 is TGCGCCAGCAGTAAGAACAGGGACCTCAACTATGGCTACACCTTC.

In DNA, the CDR3 is TGTGCCAGTAGTGACGGGACAGGGGCCACCGGGGAGCTGTTTTTT. The encoded protein is CASSDGTGATGELFF. V usage is TRBV19 and J usage is TRBJ2-2, with 10 bases identical to TRBD1. This CDR3 has 15 amino acids. The V gene's germline CDR1 is LNHDA and CDR2 SQIVND (reference sequence). Losses at the gene ends were 5 bases for V and 4 bases for J; bases not matched to a gene: 4.

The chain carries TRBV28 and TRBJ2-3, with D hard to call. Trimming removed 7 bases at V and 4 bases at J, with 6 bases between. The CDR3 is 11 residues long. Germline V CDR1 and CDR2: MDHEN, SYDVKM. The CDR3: CASTGPDTQYF. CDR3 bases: TGTGCCAGCACCGGGCCAGATACGCAGTATTTT.

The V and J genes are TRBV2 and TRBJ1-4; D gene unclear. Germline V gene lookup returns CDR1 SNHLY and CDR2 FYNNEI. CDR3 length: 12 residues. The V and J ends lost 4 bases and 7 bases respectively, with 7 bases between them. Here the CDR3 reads CASSVLGEKLFF. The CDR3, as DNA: TGTGCCAGCAGTGTCCTAGGTGAAAAACTGTTTTTT.

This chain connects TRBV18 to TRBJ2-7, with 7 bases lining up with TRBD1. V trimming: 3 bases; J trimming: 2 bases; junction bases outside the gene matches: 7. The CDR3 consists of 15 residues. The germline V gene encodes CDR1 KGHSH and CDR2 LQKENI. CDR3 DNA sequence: TGTGCCAGCTCACCGTTGGACAGGATGCCCTACGAGCAGTACTTC. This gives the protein CASSPLDRMPYEQYF.

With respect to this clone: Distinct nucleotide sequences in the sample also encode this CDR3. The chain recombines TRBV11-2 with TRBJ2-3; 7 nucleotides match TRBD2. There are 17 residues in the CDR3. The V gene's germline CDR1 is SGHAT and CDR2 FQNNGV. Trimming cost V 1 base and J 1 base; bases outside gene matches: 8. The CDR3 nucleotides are TGTGCCAGCAGCTTAGGAGTGGGTCGGGGGGGCACAGATACGCAGTATTTT. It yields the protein CASSLGVGRGGTDTQYF.

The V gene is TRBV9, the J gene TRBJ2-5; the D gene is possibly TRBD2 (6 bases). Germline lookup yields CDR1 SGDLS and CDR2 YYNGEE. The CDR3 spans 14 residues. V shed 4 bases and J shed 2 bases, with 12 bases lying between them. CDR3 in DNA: TGTGCCAGCAGCAGAGGTGGGGGGCAAGAGACCCAGTACTTC. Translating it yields CASSRGGGQETQYF.

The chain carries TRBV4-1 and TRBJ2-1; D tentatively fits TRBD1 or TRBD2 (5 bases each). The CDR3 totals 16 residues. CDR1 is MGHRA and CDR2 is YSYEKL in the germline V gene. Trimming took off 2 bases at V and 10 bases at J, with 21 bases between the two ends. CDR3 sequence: CASSQTLSRGPQEQFF. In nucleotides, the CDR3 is TGCGCCAGCAGCCAAACTCTTAGCCGGGGACCTCAAGAGCAGTTCTTC.

CDR3 DNA sequence: TGCGCCAGCAGTCAATCGTTCACCATCTTGGGCTATGGCTACACCTTC. Translated: CASSQSFTILGYGYTF. J is TRBJ1-2 and V is TRBV23-1; the D is unclear. TRBV23-1 is reported as an ORF; its role is uncertain. This CDR3 is built from 16 residues. V was shortened by 0 bases and J by 4 bases, with 15 bases between the two germline ends.

The CDR3 spells CASSLVGTNTDTQYF. The DNA for the CDR3 is TGCGCCAGCAGCTTGGTAGGGACCAACACAGATACGCAGTATTTT. The chain uses TRBV5-1 and TRBJ2-3; tentatively, D is TRBD1 or TRBD2 (5 bases each). In germline, CDR1 is SGHRS, CDR2 YFSETQ. Trimming removed 0 bases from V and 2 bases from J, with 10 bases in between. This CDR3 is 15 amino acids long.

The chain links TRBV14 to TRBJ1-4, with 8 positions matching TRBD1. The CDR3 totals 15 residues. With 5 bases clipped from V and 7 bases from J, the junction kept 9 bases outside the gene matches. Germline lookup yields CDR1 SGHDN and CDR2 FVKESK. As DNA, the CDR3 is TGTGCCAGCAGCAAACAGGGGGAGAAGAGTGAAAAACTGTTTTTT. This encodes CASSKQGEKSEKLFF.

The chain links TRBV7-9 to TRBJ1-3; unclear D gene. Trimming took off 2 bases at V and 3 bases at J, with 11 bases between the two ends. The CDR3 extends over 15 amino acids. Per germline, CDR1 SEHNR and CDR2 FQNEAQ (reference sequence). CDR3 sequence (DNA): TGTGCCAGCAGCTTACTTCCCAACCTTGGAAACACCATATATTTT. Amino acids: CASSLLPNLGNTIYF.

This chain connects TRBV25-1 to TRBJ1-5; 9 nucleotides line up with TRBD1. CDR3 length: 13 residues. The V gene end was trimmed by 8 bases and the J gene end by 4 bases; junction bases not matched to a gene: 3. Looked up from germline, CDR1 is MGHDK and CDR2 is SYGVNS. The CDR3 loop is CASRGQGNQPQHF. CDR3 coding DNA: TGTGCCAGCCGGGGACAGGGTAATCAGCCCCAGCATTTT.

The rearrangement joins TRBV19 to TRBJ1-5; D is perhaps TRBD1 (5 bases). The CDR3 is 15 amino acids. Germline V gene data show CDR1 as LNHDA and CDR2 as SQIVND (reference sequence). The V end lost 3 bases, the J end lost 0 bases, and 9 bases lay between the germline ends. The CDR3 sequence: CASSMGGYSNQPQHF. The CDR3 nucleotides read TGTGCCAGTAGTATGGGGGGTTATAGCAATCAGCCCCAGCATTTT.

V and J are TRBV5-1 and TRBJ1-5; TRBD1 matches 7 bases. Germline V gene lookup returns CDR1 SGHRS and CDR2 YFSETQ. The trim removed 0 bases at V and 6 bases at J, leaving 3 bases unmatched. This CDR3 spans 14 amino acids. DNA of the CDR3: TGCGCCAGCAGCTTGGGACAGGGCACTCAGCCCCAGCATTTT. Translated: CASSLGQGTQPQHF.

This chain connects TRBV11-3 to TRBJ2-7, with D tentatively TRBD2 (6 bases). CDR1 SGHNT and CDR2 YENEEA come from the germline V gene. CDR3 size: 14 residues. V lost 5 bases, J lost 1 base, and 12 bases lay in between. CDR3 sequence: CASSPWGGSYEQYF. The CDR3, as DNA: TGTGCCAGCAGCCCCTGGGGAGGATCCTACGAGCAGTACTTC.

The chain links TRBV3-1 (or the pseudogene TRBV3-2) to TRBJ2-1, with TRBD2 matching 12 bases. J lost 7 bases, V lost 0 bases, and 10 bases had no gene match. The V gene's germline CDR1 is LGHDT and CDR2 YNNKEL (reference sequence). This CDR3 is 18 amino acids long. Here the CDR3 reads CASSQEARLAGGANEQFF. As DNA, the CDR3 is TGTGCCAGCAGCCAAGAAGCCCGCCTAGCGGGAGGGGCAAATGAGCAGTTCTTC.

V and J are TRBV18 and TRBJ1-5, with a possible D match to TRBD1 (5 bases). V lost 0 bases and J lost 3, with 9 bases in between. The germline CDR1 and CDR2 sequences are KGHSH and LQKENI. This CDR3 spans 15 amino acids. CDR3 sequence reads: CASSPPGPDNQPQHF. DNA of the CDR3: TGTGCCAGCTCACCACCGGGGCCAGACAATCAGCCCCAGCATTTT.

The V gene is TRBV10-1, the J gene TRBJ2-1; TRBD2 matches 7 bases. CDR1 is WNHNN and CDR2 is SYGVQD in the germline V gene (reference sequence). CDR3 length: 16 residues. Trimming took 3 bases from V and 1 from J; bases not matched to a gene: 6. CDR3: CASSDIAGLSYNEQFF. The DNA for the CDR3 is TGCGCCAGCAGTGATATAGCGGGCCTTTCCTACAATGAGCAGTTCTTC.

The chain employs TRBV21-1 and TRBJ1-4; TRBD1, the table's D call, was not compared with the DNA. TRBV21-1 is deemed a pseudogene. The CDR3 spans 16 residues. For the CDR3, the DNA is TGTGCCAGCAGAAAAAAAATTCGCTCGCAGGGTGAAAAACTGTTTTTT. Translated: CASRKKIRSQGEKLFF.

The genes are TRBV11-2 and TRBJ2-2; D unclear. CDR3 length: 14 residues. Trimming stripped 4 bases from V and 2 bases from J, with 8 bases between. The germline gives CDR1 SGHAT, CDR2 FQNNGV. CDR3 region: CASSSSHNTGELFF. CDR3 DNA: TGTGCCAGCAGCTCTTCCCATAACACCGGGGAGCTGTTTTTT.

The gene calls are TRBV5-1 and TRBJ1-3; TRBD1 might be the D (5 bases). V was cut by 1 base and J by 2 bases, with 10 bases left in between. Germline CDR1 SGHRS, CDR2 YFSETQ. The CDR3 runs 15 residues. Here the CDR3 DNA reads TGCGCCAGCAGCTTGAATACGGGGGCTGGAAACACCATATATTTT. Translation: CASSLNTGAGNTIYF.

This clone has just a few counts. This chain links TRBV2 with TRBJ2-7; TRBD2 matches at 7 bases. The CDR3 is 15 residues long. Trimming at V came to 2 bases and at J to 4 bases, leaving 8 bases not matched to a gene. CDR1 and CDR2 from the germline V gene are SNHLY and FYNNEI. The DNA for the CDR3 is TGTGCCAGCAGTGAAAATCTGGGGGGAGGGTACGAGCAGTACTTC. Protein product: CASSENLGGGYEQYF.